The next 21 T cell receptor beta chains were all read from a single sample in a study of T cells in Graves' hyperthyroidism and ophthalmopathy. Regions amplified from RNA transcripts were the TCR beta CDR3 regions. The HTBI set primed first-round TCR CDR3 RT-PCR. TCRdb passed the multiplex PCR reads through MiXCR, listing each CDR3 protein once. The table includes 200,000 to 300,000 distinct CDR3 sequences, around 25% detected once. The sample was blood. The receptors originated from a woman aged 35 to 49 with Graves' ophthalmopathy.

This clonotype was seen ten or more times. The chain is built from TRBV6-5 and TRBJ2-5; no reliable D call. CDR1 is MNHEY and CDR2 is SVGAGI in the germline V gene. CDR3 size: 14 residues. V was cut by 0 bases and J by 1 base, with 6 bases left in between. CDR3 coding DNA: TGTGCCAGCAGTTACTCGATTATCCAAGAGACCCAGTACTTC. This translates into CASSYSIIQETQYF.

This clonotype was detected many times. The chain uses TRBV5-8 and TRBJ2-5, with D hard to call. Looked up from germline, CDR1 is SGHTS and CDR2 is YDEGEE. The CDR3 runs to 16 residues. Trimming stripped 0 bases from V and 1 base from J, with 13 bases between. In DNA form, the CDR3 reads TGTGCCAGCAGCTTGGGGCTGGGAAGCCTCCAAGAGACCCAGTACTTC. It yields the protein CASSLGLGSLQETQYF. Filled out from reference TRBV5-8 and TRBJ2-5, the complete variable domain reads EAGVTQSPTHLIKTRGQQATLRCSPISGHTSVYWYQQALGLGLQFLLWYDEGEERNRGNFPPRFSGRQFPNYSSELNVNALELEDSALYLCASSLGLGSLQETQYFGPGTRLLVL.

This clonotype has at least ten counts. The rearrangement joins TRBV28 to TRBJ2-7; 8 positions match TRBD1. Germline V lookup: CDR1 MDHEN, CDR2 SYDVKM. The CDR3 is 14 residues long. Trimming cost V 11 bases and J 5 bases; bases outside gene matches: 14. The CDR3 sequence: CAPRDRRPLDEQYF. In DNA, the CDR3 is TGTGCCCCCCGGGACAGGAGACCCCTGGACGAGCAGTACTTC.

This clonotype was seen a handful of times. The junction differs from germline at one of its ends, possibly a read error. V is TRBV28 and J is TRBJ1-2; 7 bases are shared with TRBD1. This CDR3 is built from 14 residues. Germline V gene data show CDR1 as MDHEN and CDR2 as SYDVKM. CDR3 residues: CASIPVLTGSGYIF. DNA for the CDR3: TGTGCCAGCATTCCAGTCTTGACAGGGTCTGGCTACATCTTC.

This clonotype was seen at least ten times. This chain links TRBV20-1 with TRBJ1-5; 9 bases are shared with TRBD1. This CDR3 region has 16 residues. Trimming cost V 5 bases and J 0 bases; bases outside gene matches: 8. Looked up from germline, CDR1 is DFQATT and CDR2 is SNEGSKA (reference sequence). CDR3 sequence reads: CSALQDRGTSNQPQHF. The DNA of the CDR3 is TGCAGTGCTCTCCAGGACAGGGGCACTAGCAATCAGCCCCAGCATTTT.

In its sample, this clonotype was seen a few times. The chain joins TRBV5-4 to TRBJ2-2; the D is unclear. CDR1 and CDR2 (germline): SGHNT, YYREEE (reference sequence). There are 16 residues in the CDR3. Between the trimmed V and J ends, which lost 2 bases and 8 bases, there was a span of 19 bases. The CDR3 DNA reads as TGTGCCAGCAGCTTTGGGCAGGAAAGGTCGGGTGGGGAGCTGTTTTTT. This sequence encodes CASSFGQERSGGELFF.

This clonotype was observed many times. The chain links TRBV10-3 to TRBJ2-2; no clear D gene. This CDR3 has 14 amino acids. The germline V and J ends were trimmed by 4 bases and 6 bases, with 12 bases remaining between them. Per germline, CDR1 ENHRY and CDR2 SYGVKD. CDR3 nucleotides: TGTGCCATCAGTGGAGTAACAGAAGCCGGGGAGCTGTTTTTT. This gives the protein CAISGVTEAGELFF.

The table lists this clonotype with many counts. The chain combines TRBV6-5 with TRBJ2-7; D is undetermined. Trimming cost V 0 bases and J 6 bases, with 15 bases left between them. From germline, CDR1 is MNHEY and CDR2 SVGAGI. The CDR3 contains 15 residues. The CDR3 sequence: CASSYSTSGWGEQYF. CDR3 bases: TGTGCCAGCAGTTACTCGACATCTGGCTGGGGCGAGCAGTACTTC.

This clonotype was seen more than once but under ten times. A read error may explain this, as a much larger clone is one base away. V is TRBV30 and J is TRBJ1-5; D is unresolved. CDR1 is GTSNPN and CDR2 is SVGIG in the germline V gene (reference sequence). V shed 0 bases and J shed 4 bases, with 10 bases lying between them. The length of the CDR3 is 14 residues. The chain's CDR3 is CAWSVALTNQPQHF. CDR3 DNA: TGTGCCTGGAGTGTAGCACTGACGAATCAGCCCCAGCATTTT.

Comment on this clonotype: At one end, the junction sequence differs from germline, possibly due to a read error. The chain links TRBV6-1 to TRBJ2-5; the match to TRBD2 covers 7 bases. This CDR3 spans 18 amino acids. CDR1 is MNHNS and CDR2 is SASEGT in the germline V gene. DNA for the CDR3: TGTGTCAGCAGTGAACCGCAAGCTTTGACTAGCCCCCGGGAGACCCAGTACTTC. Protein sequence: CVSSEPQALTSPRETQYF.

The chain carries TRBV28 and TRBJ2-5; 8 nucleotides align to TRBD1. The CDR3 extends over 18 amino acids. V trimming: 5 bases; J trimming: 0 bases; junction bases outside the gene matches: 14. Germline-derived CDR1 and CDR2 are MDHEN and SYDVKM. For the CDR3, the DNA is TGTGCCAGCAGTGCGCAGGACAGGGCTAAGGGTTACCAAGAGACCCAGTACTTC. Its protein product is CASSAQDRAKGYQETQYF. The full variable domain, rest sourced from reference TRBV28 and TRBJ2-5, is DVKVTQSSRYLVKRTGEKVFLECVQDMDHENMFWYRQDPGLGLRLIYFSYDVKMKEKGDIPEGYSVSREKKERFSLILESASTNQTSMYLCASSAQDRAKGYQETQYFGPGTRLLVL.

This clonotype showed up many times. The chain has TRBV6-2 or TRBV6-3 and TRBJ1-5; no definite D call. In germline, CDR1 is MNHEY, CDR2 SVGEGT. The CDR3 extends over 18 amino acids. V lost 0 bases and J 3 bases, leaving 18 bases between the germline ends. CDR3 nucleotides: TGTGCCAGCAGTTACTCGCCACCGGAGTCCACGATCAATCAGCCCCAGCATTTT. It translates to CASSYSPPESTINQPQHF.

This clonotype appeared a few times. The chain links TRBV6-1 to TRBJ2-7; D is uncertain. The CDR3 has 13 residues. V dropped 8 bases and J dropped 5 bases, with 16 bases sitting between them. Germline lookup yields CDR1 MNHNS and CDR2 SASEGT. The CDR3 is CASRPPRLHEQYF. DNA for the CDR3: TGTGCCAGCCGTCCACCTAGATTACACGAGCAGTACTTC.

This clonotype was observed many times. This chain joins TRBV28 and TRBJ2-2, with D perhaps matching TRBD1 (6 bases). This CDR3 has 17 amino acids. Germline CDR1 and CDR2: MDHEN and SYDVKM. Trimming took off 5 bases at V and 4 bases at J, with 20 bases between the two ends. The CDR3 DNA reads TGTGCCAGCAGTCCCGAACAGGGTTGGTGGGTCACCGGGGAGCTGTTTTTT. Protein: CASSPEQGWWVTGELFF.

The table lists this clonotype with many counts. The chain uses TRBV6-1 and TRBJ2-5, with 11 bases lining up with TRBD2. Germline V gene lookup returns CDR1 MNHNS and CDR2 SASEGT. This CDR3 comprises 17 residues. J lost 4 bases, V lost 1 base, and 8 bases had no gene match. Here the CDR3 DNA reads TGTGCCAGCAGTGAAGGGTGGCTAGCGGGAGGTAGAGAGACCCAGTACTTC. This gives the protein CASSEGWLAGGRETQYF.

This clonotype was picked up many times. This chain connects TRBV11-3 to TRBJ2-7, with TRBD2 matching 8 bases. The germline CDR1 and CDR2 sequences are SGHNT and YENEEA. Germline trimming cut 5 bases from V and 1 base from J; bases unmatched to any gene: 4. The length of the CDR3 is 14 residues. CDR3 nucleotides: TGTGCCAGCAGCCCCGGGAGGGGATCCTACGAGCAGTACTTC. It encodes CASSPGRGSYEQYF.

The CDR3 region is CASSLGTGGWFDEQYF. CDR3 coding DNA: TGTGCCAGCAGTTTAGGGACAGGGGGCTGGTTCGACGAGCAGTACTTC. The chain employs TRBV28 and TRBJ2-7; 12 bases line up with TRBD1. The germline V gene has CDR1 MDHEN and CDR2 SYDVKM. The V gene end was trimmed by 2 bases and the J gene end by 5 bases; junction bases not matched to a gene: 7. This CDR3 is built from 16 residues.

The genes are TRBV10-3 and TRBJ2-7, with TRBD1 matching over 12 bases. J gave up 2 bases and V 5 bases, and 4 bases lay outside the gene matches. This CDR3 comprises 15 residues. Germline V gene sequence: CDR1 ENHRY, CDR2 SYGVKD. CDR3 amino acids: CAISPGQGATYEQYF. CDR3 DNA: TGTGCCATCAGTCCGGGACAGGGGGCGACCTACGAGCAGTACTTC.

This clonotype has ten or more counts. V usage is TRBV29-1 and J usage is TRBJ2-2, with TRBD1 matching over 8 bases. After removal of 6 bases from V and 5 bases from J, the junction contained 5 bases not matched to a gene. CDR3 size: 13 residues. Germline V gene data show CDR1 as SQVTM and CDR2 as ANQGSEA. As DNA, the CDR3 is TGCAGCGTCGACAGGGGTCGGACCGGGGAGCTGTTTTTT. Residues: CSVDRGRTGELFF.

This chain uses TRBV2 with TRBJ2-7; D may match TRBD1 or TRBD2 (5 bases each). The germline V gene has CDR1 SNHLY and CDR2 FYNNEI. The CDR3 has 12 amino acids. The V end lost 5 bases, the J end lost 5 bases, and 10 bases lay between the germline ends. CDR3 in amino acids: CASSSGTDEQYF. The CDR3 DNA reads TGTGCCAGCAGTTCCGGGACGGACGAGCAGTACTTC.

This clonotype appeared once. V usage is TRBV6-2 or TRBV6-3 and J usage is TRBJ1-5, with a tentative D call TRBD1 (5 bases). Germline CDR1 reads MNHEY; CDR2 reads SVGEGT. The CDR3 has 20 residues. The V end was cut by 0 bases, the J end by 9 bases, with 30 bases between. CDR3 amino acids: CASSYSVPGLQQAKSWPQHF. DNA of the CDR3: TGTGCCAGCAGTTACTCCGTACCGGGACTCCAGCAGGCTAAATCATGGCCCCAGCATTTT.